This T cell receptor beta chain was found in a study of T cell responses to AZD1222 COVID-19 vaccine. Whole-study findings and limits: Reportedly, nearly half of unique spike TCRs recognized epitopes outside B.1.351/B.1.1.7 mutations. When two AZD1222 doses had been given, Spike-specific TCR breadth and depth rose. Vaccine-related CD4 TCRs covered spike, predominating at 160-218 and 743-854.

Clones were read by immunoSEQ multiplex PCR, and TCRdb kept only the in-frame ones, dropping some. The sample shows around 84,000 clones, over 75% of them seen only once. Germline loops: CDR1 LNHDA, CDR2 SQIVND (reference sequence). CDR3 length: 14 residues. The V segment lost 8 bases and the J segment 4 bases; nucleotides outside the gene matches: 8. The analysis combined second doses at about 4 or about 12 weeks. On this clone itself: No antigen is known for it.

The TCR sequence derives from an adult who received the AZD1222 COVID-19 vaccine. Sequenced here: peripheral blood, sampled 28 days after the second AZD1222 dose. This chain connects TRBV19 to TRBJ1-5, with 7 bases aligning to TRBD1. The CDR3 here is CASHPMTGNQPQHF. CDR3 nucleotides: TGTGCCAGTCACCCAATGACAGGGAATCAGCCCCAGCATTTT.